The subject of this entry is one T cell receptor (beta chain). This sample was taken from a study of cytomegalovirus exposure and HLA in healthy donors. The germline V and J ends were trimmed by 0 bases and 5 bases, with 8 bases remaining between them. Per the germline V gene, CDR1 is MNHNY and CDR2 is SVGAGI (reference sequence). The CDR3 spans 14 residues. Method: immunoSEQ multiplex PCR; TCRdb's copy keeps in-frame clones and lacks some. The top ten clones hold approximately 2.2% of a sample with some 140,000 clones, 85% to 90% of them seen once. The chain carries TRBV6-6 and TRBJ1-3, with D uncertain. What was sequenced was PBMCs. This TCR came from a human donor in good health. This CDR3 reads CASSYSERRNTIYF. CDR3 coding DNA: TGTGCCAGCAGTTACTCGGAGAGGAGAAACACCATATATTTT.